Below are 23 T cell receptor beta chains sequenced from a single sample in a study of spatial heterogeneity in lung cancer. Time point defined: blood taken at disease recurrence. Whole RNA, isolated from tumor, nontumor lung or frozen PBMC, was sequenced without prior sorting. Via MiXCR, TCRdb re-called the 5' RACE reads, giving one row per CDR3 protein. The table has around 10,000 distinct CDR3 sequences, under 4% seen once. This specimen consisted of PBMCs, obtained at recurrence. These receptors all stem from a female donor with early-stage non-small cell lung cancer.

By its share, this clonotype is large (0.1 to 1%). This beta chain is an unintended read in a library built for alpha chains; its size means little. The chain recombines TRBV9 with TRBJ2-1; D ambiguous. This CDR3 is built from 13 residues. V dropped 0 bases and J dropped 7 bases, with 8 bases sitting between them. Germline assignment: CDR1 SGDLS and CDR2 YYNGEE. CDR3 in amino acids: CASSVATKNEQFF. DNA of the CDR3: TGTGCCAGCAGCGTAGCTACGAAGAATGAGCAGTTCTTC.

This clonotype has ten or more counts. This beta chain is an off-target read within a library intended for alpha chains, so its frequency means little. The chain carries TRBV28 and TRBJ2-1; TRBD1 aligns across 9 bases. Germline assignment: CDR1 MDHEN and CDR2 SYDVKM. The CDR3 is made up of 15 amino acids. V gave up 10 bases and J gave up 7 bases; unmatched junction bases: 14. The CDR3 protein is CATSSGDRVKNEQFF. CDR3 nucleotides: TGTGCCACCTCCTCGGGGGACAGGGTGAAGAATGAGCAGTTCTTC.

This clonotype showed up many times. The library was built for alpha chains, so this beta chain is an off-target read and its size means little. V gene TRBV9 combines with J gene TRBJ2-3; D not resolved. This CDR3 is built from 16 residues. The V and J ends lost 2 bases and 4 bases respectively, with 17 bases between them. The V gene's germline CDR1 is SGDLS and CDR2 YYNGEE. CDR3: CASSVGSSYGADTQYF. The CDR3 region has the DNA TGTGCCAGCAGCGTCGGGTCTTCCTATGGGGCAGATACGCAGTATTTT. Full variable domain (remainder filled in from reference TRBV9 and TRBJ2-3): DSGVTQTPKHLITATGQRVTLRCSPRSGDLSVYWYQQSLDQGLQFLIQYYNGEERAKGNILERFSAQQFPDLHSELNLSSLELGDSALYFCASSVGSSYGADTQYFGPGTRLTVL.

This clonotype was counted at least ten times. Found in a library prepared for alpha chains, this beta chain is an off-target read, and its abundance has little meaning. J is TRBJ1-5 and V is TRBV24-1; 10 bases fit TRBD1. This CDR3 has 13 amino acids. Germline V gives CDR1 KGHDR, CDR2 SFDVKD. The junction had 1 base not matched to a gene; V was cut back by 7 bases and J by 5 bases. CDR3 residues: CATRGTGDQPQHF. DNA for the CDR3: TGTGCCACCAGAGGGACAGGGGATCAGCCCCAGCATTTT.

This clonotype was seen ten or more times. Since it is a stray read in a library aimed at alpha chains, this beta chain has a size that is not meaningful. The chain joins TRBV2 to TRBJ2-5; 7 nucleotides agree with TRBD2. Trimming cost V 6 bases and J 4 bases; bases outside gene matches: 11. Germline CDR1 SNHLY, CDR2 FYNNEI. The CDR3 length is 15 residues. CDR3 amino acids: CASRREGLLSETQYF. CDR3 in DNA: TGTGCCAGCAGAAGGGAGGGACTATTATCAGAGACCCAGTACTTC.

This clonotype was counted many times. Since it is a stray read in a library aimed at alpha chains, this beta chain has a size that is not meaningful. The J gene is TRBJ2-1, the V gene TRBV6-2 or TRBV6-3; D is uncertain. CDR3 length equals 14 residues. Germline CDR1 and CDR2: MNHEY and SVGEGT. Trimming took 3 bases from V and 8 from J, leaving 14 bases between them. The CDR3, as DNA: TGTGCCAGCAGTTATTTGAGCATGGTAGATGAGCAGTTCTTC. Amino acid sequence: CASSYLSMVDEQFF.

The table lists this clonotype with many counts. This beta chain turned up in a library designed for alpha chains; as an off-target read, its abundance says little. This chain joins TRBV20-1 and TRBJ2-3, with 8 bases identical to TRBD2. There are 14 residues in the CDR3. Germline V CDR1 and CDR2: DFQATT, SNEGSKA (reference sequence). With 8 bases clipped from V and 1 base from J, the junction kept 8 bases outside the gene matches. Here the CDR3 reads CSRALSGGTDTQYF. In nucleotides, the CDR3 is TGCAGTCGAGCTCTTAGCGGGGGCACAGATACGCAGTATTTT.

With respect to this clonotype: This beta chain turned up in a library designed for alpha chains; as an off-target read, its abundance says little. The rearrangement uses TRBV7-9 and TRBJ1-5; unclear D gene. CDR1 is SEHNR and CDR2 is FQNEAQ in the germline V gene (reference sequence). Trimming stripped 1 base from V and 3 bases from J, with 7 bases between. This CDR3 has 14 residues. The CDR3 loop is CASSLDRFNQPQHF. In DNA, the CDR3 is TGTGCCAGCAGCTTAGATCGGTTCAATCAGCCCCAGCATTTT.

This clonotype has a count of ten or more. This beta chain turned up in a library designed for alpha chains; as an off-target read, its abundance says little. This sequence joins TRBV7-9 and TRBJ1-4; D is perhaps TRBD1 (6 bases). Germline CDR1 SEHNR, CDR2 FQNEAQ (reference sequence). The V end lost 5 bases, the J end lost 7 bases, and 17 bases lay between the germline ends. CDR3 length: 15 residues. In DNA form, the CDR3 reads TGTGCCAGCAGCCTAGGGCTACAGGGCGGTGAAAAACTGTTTTTT. Translating gives CASSLGLQGGEKLFF.

This clonotype has a handful of counts. Because this beta chain is a stray read in a library intended to capture alpha chains, its abundance should not be given much weight. The chain has TRBV28 and TRBJ2-5; weak D call: TRBD1 (5 bases). The CDR3 loop spans 17 amino acids. Between the trimmed V and J ends, which lost 6 bases and 4 bases, there was a span of 24 bases. CDR1 and CDR2 from the germline V gene are MDHEN and SYDVKM. CDR3 nucleotide sequence: TGTGCCAGCAGCTCCGCCCGGACACTCAAGTCAGGAGAGACCCAGTACTTC. Translated: CASSSARTLKSGETQYF.

There are many counts of this clonotype. This beta chain came through as a stray read in a library set up for alpha chains, and its size says little. This chain links TRBV7-2 with TRBJ2-4; maybe TRBD1 (5 bases). CDR3 length: 14 residues. Germline V gene lookup returns CDR1 SGHTA and CDR2 FQGNSA. Trimming cost V 1 base and J 2 bases, with 6 bases left between them. The CDR3 region has the DNA TGTGCCAGCAGCTTAGGACAGACCAAAAACATTCAGTACTTC. Translating gives CASSLGQTKNIQYF.

This clonotype was recorded many times. This beta chain is off target for a library built for alpha chains, so its abundance means little. V and J are TRBV6-5 and TRBJ2-1; D perhaps matches TRBD2 (5 bases). In germline, CDR1 is MNHEY, CDR2 SVGAGI. V lost 6 bases, J lost 0 bases, and 15 bases lay in between. CDR3 length: 16 residues. DNA of the CDR3: TGTGCCAGCAGGAGATGGGAGTTCGGCTCCTACAATGAGCAGTTCTTC. This gives the protein CASRRWEFGSYNEQFF.

This clonotype was seen at least ten times. The library was designed around alpha chains, so this beta chain is a stray read whose abundance carries little weight. The chain is built from TRBV12-3 or TRBV12-4 and TRBJ2-1; D is possibly TRBD2 (6 bases). V was clipped by 4 bases and J by 10 bases, with 11 bases between them. The CDR3 is 12 amino acids. The CDR3 DNA sequence: TGTGCCAGCAGTTCCAGAGGACTAGAGCAGTTCTTC. It encodes CASSSRGLEQFF.

This clonotype was counted many times. This beta chain is a stray sequence in a library constructed for alpha chains; its clone size is not meaningful. The chain carries TRBV5-1 and TRBJ1-2, with D tentatively TRBD1 (6 bases). V lost 4 bases and J 1 base, leaving 14 bases between the germline ends. Germline lookup yields CDR1 SGHRS and CDR2 YFSETQ. The CDR3 has 15 amino acids. The CDR3 DNA is TGCGCCAGCAGCCCCGCGGGGACACTTAACTATGGCTACACCTTC. This translates into CASSPAGTLNYGYTF.

Relative to its sample, this clonotype is medium-sized. This beta chain is off target for a library built for alpha chains, so its abundance means little. The chain uses TRBV9 and TRBJ2-2; 7 nucleotides match TRBD2. The CDR3 runs to 14 residues. CDR1 and CDR2 (germline): SGDLS, YYNGEE. V lost 1 base, J lost 6 bases, and 3 bases stayed unmatched. DNA of the CDR3: TGTGCCAGCAGCGTATCGGGGGGTTCCGGGGAGCTGTTTTTT. It translates to CASSVSGGSGELFF.

The table lists this clonotype with many counts. This beta chain turned up in a library designed for alpha chains; as an off-target read, its abundance says little. The rearrangement links TRBV11-2 to TRBJ1-2; no reliable D call. Germline CDR1 is SGHAT and CDR2 is FQNNGV. V was shortened by 1 base and J by 1 base, with 7 bases between the two germline ends. The CDR3 contains 14 residues. CDR3: CASSLAGFNYGYTF. CDR3 DNA: TGTGCCAGCAGCTTAGCCGGGTTTAACTATGGCTACACCTTC.

This clonotype was counted between two and nine times. This beta chain represents an off-target read in a library built for alpha chains; its size is of limited meaning. This chain links TRBV6-2 or TRBV6-3 with TRBJ1-1; maybe TRBD1 (5 bases). Per the germline V gene, CDR1 is MNHEY and CDR2 is SVGEGT. The CDR3 totals 16 residues. Trimming stripped 0 bases from V and 0 bases from J, with 11 bases between. This CDR3 reads CASSYSITDMNTEAFF. The CDR3 nucleotides read TGTGCCAGCAGTTACTCGATTACGGACATGAACACTGAAGCTTTCTTT.

By share, this clonotype counts as medium-sized (0.01 to 0.1%). The library was built for alpha chains, so this beta chain is an off-target read and its size means little. V usage is TRBV6-6 and J usage is TRBJ1-1, with D unclear. The germline V gene has CDR1 MNHNY and CDR2 SVGAGI (reference sequence). CDR3 size: 14 residues. The ends were cut back, 2 bases at V and 4 bases at J, with 11 bases in the middle. CDR3 nucleotides: TGTGCCAGCAGTTACCCCGGTGGTGCCACTGAAGCTTTCTTT. It translates to CASSYPGGATEAFF.

About this clonotype: Since it is a stray read in a library aimed at alpha chains, this beta chain has a size that is not meaningful. The V and J genes are TRBV2 and TRBJ2-5; 9 bases line up with TRBD1. Germline CDR1 SNHLY, CDR2 FYNNEI. V lost 6 bases to trimming and J lost 5 bases; unmatched junction nucleotides: 7. The CDR3 is made up of 14 amino acids. CDR3 amino acids: CASSTGTGLETQYF. The CDR3 region has the DNA TGTGCCAGCAGCACCGGGACAGGGTTGGAGACCCAGTACTTC.

This clonotype came up many times. For a library built for alpha chains, this beta chain is a stray read; little rests on its size. The chain couples TRBV29-1 to TRBJ2-7, with D possibly being TRBD1 or TRBD2 (6 bases each). Deletions cut 6 bases from V and 5 bases from J, with 14 bases between. CDR3 length equals 12 residues. Germline values: CDR1 SQVTM, CDR2 ANQGSEA. CDR3: CSVAWGADEQYF. DNA of the CDR3: TGCAGCGTGGCCTGGGGGGCGGACGAGCAGTACTTC.

Within the sample, this clonotype is medium-sized. The library was designed around alpha chains, so this beta chain is a stray read whose abundance carries little weight. This rearrangement joins TRBV19 to TRBJ2-2; D gene uncertain. V lost 6 bases, J lost 7 bases, and 12 bases lay in between. Germline assignment: CDR1 LNHDA and CDR2 SQIVND (reference sequence). This CDR3 is 13 amino acids long. The CDR3 reads CASRELINGELFF. The DNA for the CDR3 is TGTGCCAGTAGGGAATTGATTAACGGGGAGCTGTTTTTT.

This clonotype was recorded many times. This beta chain is off target for a library built for alpha chains, so its abundance means little. The chain recombines TRBV7-9 with TRBJ2-2; D may be TRBD1 (6 bases). The V gene lost 1 base and the J gene lost 1 base, with 7 bases spanning the gap. The CDR3 covers 15 residues. Germline-derived CDR1 and CDR2 are SEHNR and FQNEAQ (reference sequence). The CDR3 bases are TGTGCCAGCAGCTTAGAACAGGGGAACACCGGGGAGCTGTTTTTT. It codes for CASSLEQGNTGELFF.

This clonotype came up many times. This beta chain is an off-target read within a library intended for alpha chains, so its frequency means little. The rearrangement uses TRBV12-3 or TRBV12-4 and TRBJ2-3; D not certain. With 0 bases removed from V and 13 bases from J, the gap between germline ends came to 11 bases. The CDR3 totals 12 residues. For the CDR3, the DNA is TGTGCCAGCAGTTTAGCGTCTAAGCTGAAGTATTTT. Translation: CASSLASKLKYF.